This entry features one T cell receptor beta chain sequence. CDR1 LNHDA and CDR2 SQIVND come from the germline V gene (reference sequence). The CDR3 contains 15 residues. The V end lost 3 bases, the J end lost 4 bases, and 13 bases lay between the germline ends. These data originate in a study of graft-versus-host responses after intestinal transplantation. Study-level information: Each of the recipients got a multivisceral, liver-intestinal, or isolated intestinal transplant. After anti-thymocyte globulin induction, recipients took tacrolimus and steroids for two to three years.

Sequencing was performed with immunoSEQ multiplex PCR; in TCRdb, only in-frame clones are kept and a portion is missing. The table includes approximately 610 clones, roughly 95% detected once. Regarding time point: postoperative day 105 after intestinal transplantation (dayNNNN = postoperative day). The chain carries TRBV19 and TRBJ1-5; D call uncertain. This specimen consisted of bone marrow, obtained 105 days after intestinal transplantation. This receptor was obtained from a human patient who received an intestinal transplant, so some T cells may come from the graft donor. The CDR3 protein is CASSISSQSNQPQHF. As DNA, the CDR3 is TGTGCCAGTAGTATCTCCTCCCAATCTAATCAGCCCCAGCATTTT. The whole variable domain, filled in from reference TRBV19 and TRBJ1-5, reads DGGITQSPKYLFRKEGQNVTLSCEQNLNHDAMYWYRQDPGQGLRLIYYSQIVNDFQKGDIAEGYSVSREKKESFPLTVTSAQKNPTAFYLCASSISSQSNQPQHFGDGTRLSIL.